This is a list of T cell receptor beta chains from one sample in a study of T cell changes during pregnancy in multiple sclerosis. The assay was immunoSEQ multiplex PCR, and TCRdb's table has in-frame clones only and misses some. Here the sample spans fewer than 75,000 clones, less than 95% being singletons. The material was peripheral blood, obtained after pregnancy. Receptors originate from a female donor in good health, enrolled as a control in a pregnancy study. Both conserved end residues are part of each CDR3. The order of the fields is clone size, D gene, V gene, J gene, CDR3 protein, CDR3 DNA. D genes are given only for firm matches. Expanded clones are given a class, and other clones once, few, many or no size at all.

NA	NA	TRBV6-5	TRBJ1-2	CASSYSVGGSYTF	TGTGCCAGCAGTTACTCGGTGGGGGGTAGCTACACCTTC
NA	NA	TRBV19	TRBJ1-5	CASTPHHRANQPQHF	TGTGCCAGTACCCCTCACCACAGGGCCAATCAGCCCCAGCATTTT
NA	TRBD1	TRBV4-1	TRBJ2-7	CASRSGQGTREQYF	TGCGCCAGCAGGTCAGGACAGGGGACGCGCGAGCAGTACTTC
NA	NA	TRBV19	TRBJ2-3	CASSQGRGSTDTQYF	TGTGCCAGTAGCCAGGGGCGGGGGAGCACAGATACGCAGTATTTT
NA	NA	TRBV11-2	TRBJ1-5	CASSSGWGAQHF	TGTGCCAGCAGCTCCGGATGGGGGGCCCAGCATTTT
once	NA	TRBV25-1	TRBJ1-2	CASSVGRRGYTF	TGTGCCAGCAGTGTCGGGAGGCGCGGCTACACCTTC
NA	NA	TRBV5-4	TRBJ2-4	CASSPEGGTVKNIQYF	TGTGCCAGCAGCCCAGAAGGAGGGACGGTCAAAAACATTCAGTACTTC
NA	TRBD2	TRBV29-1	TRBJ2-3	CSVGDLGGRQRTQYF	TGCAGCGTTGGGGACCTGGGCGGGAGACAGAGGACGCAGTATTTT
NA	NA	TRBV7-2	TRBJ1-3	CASKSDGNTIYF	TGTGCCAGCAAATCAGATGGAAACACCATATATTTT
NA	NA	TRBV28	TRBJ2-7	CASRRDFSYEQYF	TGTGCCAGCAGGAGGGATTTCTCCTACGAGCAGTACTTC
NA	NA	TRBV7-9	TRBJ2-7	CASSSEGDEQYF	TGTGCCAGCAGCTCAGAGGGTGACGAGCAGTACTTC
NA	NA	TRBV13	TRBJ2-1	CASSLGQVRGYNEQFF	TGTGCCAGCAGCTTAGGCCAAGTTCGGGGCTACAATGAGCAGTTCTTC
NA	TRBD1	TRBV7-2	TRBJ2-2	CASSSRTGKGGELFF	TGTGCCAGCAGCTCCCGGACAGGAAAGGGCGGGGAGCTGTTTTTT
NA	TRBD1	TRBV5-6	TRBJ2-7	CASSLATGWYEQYF	TGTGCCAGCAGCTTGGCGACAGGGTGGTACGAGCAGTACTTC
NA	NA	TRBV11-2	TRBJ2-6	CASRRLSGANVLTF	TGTGCCAGCAGGCGGTTGTCTGGGGCCAACGTCCTGACTTTC
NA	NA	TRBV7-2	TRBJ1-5	CASSLVFGNNQPQHF	TGTGCCAGCAGCTTAGTTTTCGGTAACAATCAGCCCCAGCATTTT
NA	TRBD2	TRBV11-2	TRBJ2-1	CASSSLAGVVNEQFF	TGTGCCAGCAGCTCACTAGCGGGAGTAGTAAATGAGCAGTTCTTC
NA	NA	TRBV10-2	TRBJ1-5	CASSENRDDQPQHF	TGCGCCAGCAGTGAAAACAGGGATGATCAGCCCCAGCATTTT
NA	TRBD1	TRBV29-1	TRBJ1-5	CSVAVTGNQPQHF	TGCAGCGTTGCTGTGACAGGGAATCAGCCCCAGCATTTT
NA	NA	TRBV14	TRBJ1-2	CASSFLRGSTYGYTF	TGTGCCAGCAGCTTTCTCAGGGGTTCAACCTATGGCTACACCTTC